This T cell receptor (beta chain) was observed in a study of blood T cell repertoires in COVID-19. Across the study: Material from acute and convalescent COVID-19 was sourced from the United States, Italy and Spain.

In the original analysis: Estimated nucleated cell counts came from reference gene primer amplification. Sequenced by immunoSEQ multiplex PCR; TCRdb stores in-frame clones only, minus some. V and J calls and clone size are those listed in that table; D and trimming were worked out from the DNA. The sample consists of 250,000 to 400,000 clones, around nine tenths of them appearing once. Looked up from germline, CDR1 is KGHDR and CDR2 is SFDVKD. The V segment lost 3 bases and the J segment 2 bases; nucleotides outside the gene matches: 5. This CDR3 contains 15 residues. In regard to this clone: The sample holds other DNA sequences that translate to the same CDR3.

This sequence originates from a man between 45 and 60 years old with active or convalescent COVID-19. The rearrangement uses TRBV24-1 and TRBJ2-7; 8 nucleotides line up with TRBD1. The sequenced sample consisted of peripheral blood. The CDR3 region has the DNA TGTGCCACCAGTGATCCCGGACAGGGCACCTACGAGCAGTACTTC. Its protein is CATSDPGQGTYEQYF.